The 13 T cell receptor beta chains below come from one sample, sequenced in a study of T cells in Graves' hyperthyroidism and ophthalmopathy. Using RNA transcripts as the source, TCR beta CDR3 regions were amplified. First-round RT-PCR targeting the TCR CDR3 was performed with the HTBI primer set. Each CDR3 protein gets one entry after TCRdb re-called the multiplex PCR reads with MiXCR. The data show hundreds of thousands of distinct CDR3 sequences, 38% seen once. Sequenced: blood. Receptor source: a young man with Graves' hyperthyroidism.

This clonotype was seen repeatedly, ten times or more. CDR3 residues: CASSAGGDQPQHF. The CDR3 DNA follows: TGTGCCAGCAGCGCCGGGGGGGATCAGCCCCAGCATTTT. V is TRBV9 and J is TRBJ1-5, with D perhaps matching TRBD1 (5 bases). V shed 3 bases and J shed 5 bases, with 9 bases lying between them. There are 13 residues in the CDR3. Germline-derived CDR1 and CDR2 are SGDLS and YYNGEE.

The J gene is TRBJ1-2, the V gene TRBV7-9, with D tentatively TRBD1 (5 bases). The CDR3 contains 14 residues. Germline V gives CDR1 SEHNR, CDR2 FQNEAQ (reference sequence). V lost 4 bases, J lost 8 bases, and 17 bases lay in between. The CDR3 DNA follows: TGTGCCAGCAGCTCGTGGACGGGGGGGGGGGGCTACACCTTC. Its translation is CASSSWTGGGGYTF.

The chain uses TRBV7-9 and TRBJ2-7; 11 bases align to TRBD2. The CDR3 consists of 15 residues. The germline gives CDR1 SEHNR, CDR2 FQNEAQ (reference sequence). The V gene end was trimmed by 10 bases and the J gene end by 9 bases; junction bases not matched to a gene: 17. CDR3 residues: CATDPGASGGTRQYF. The CDR3 DNA reads TGTGCCACCGATCCAGGGGCTAGCGGGGGGACCCGGCAGTACTTC.

In its sample, this clonotype was seen a few times. CDR3 region: CASSLGRLGNQPQHF. CDR3 nucleotide sequence: TGTGCCAGCAGCTTAGGGAGACTAGGCAATCAGCCCCAGCATTTT. The rearrangement joins TRBV7-6 to TRBJ1-5; D remains unclear. Germline V gene lookup returns CDR1 SGHVS and CDR2 FNYEAQ. CDR3 size: 15 residues. V lost 1 base to trimming and J lost 2 bases, with 9 bases between them.

This clonotype showed up just a few times. The V call is TRBV5-5, the J call TRBJ2-5, with TRBD2 matching 7 bases. The CDR3 contains 16 residues. With V trimmed by 0 bases and J by 0 bases, 5 bases remained unmatched. Germline V CDR1 and CDR2: SGHKS, YYEKEE (reference sequence). This CDR3 is CASSLGLADNQETQYF. The CDR3, as DNA: TGTGCCAGCAGCTTGGGCCTAGCGGACAACCAAGAGACCCAGTACTTC.

V and J are TRBV9 and TRBJ1-1; D possibly corresponds to TRBD1 (6 bases). This CDR3 has 16 amino acids. V lost 4 bases, J lost 0 bases, and 16 bases lay in between. CDR1 is SGDLS, CDR2 YYNGEE, per germline. CDR3 DNA sequence: TGTGCCAGCAGCTTGAGGTATAACAGGGTGAACACTGAAGCTTTCTTT. Protein: CASSLRYNRVNTEAFF.

This chain joins TRBV5-6 and TRBJ2-7, with 9 positions matching TRBD1. J gave up 3 bases and V 2 bases, and 3 bases lay outside the gene matches. This CDR3 is built from 14 residues. Germline CDR1 and CDR2: SGHDT and YYEEEE. The CDR3 sequence is CASSFGTGLYEQYF. CDR3 sequence (DNA): TGTGCCAGCAGCTTCGGGACAGGGCTCTACGAGCAGTACTTC.

CDR3 amino acids: CASSQVAGEFTEAFF. The DNA for the CDR3 is TGCGCCAGCAGCCAGGTGGCAGGGGAATTCACTGAAGCTTTCTTT. V usage is TRBV4-1 and J usage is TRBJ1-1, with D perhaps TRBD1 (6 bases). Germline V lookup: CDR1 MGHRA, CDR2 YSYEKL. The CDR3 has 15 amino acids. The V and J ends lost 3 bases and 4 bases respectively, with 15 bases between them.

This clonotype was recorded many times. The gene calls are TRBV10-2 and TRBJ2-7, with D possibly TRBD2 on 6 matching bases. Germline CDR1 and CDR2: WSHSY and SAAADI. CDR3 length equals 14 residues. The germline V and J ends were trimmed by 0 bases and 6 bases, with 12 bases remaining between them. The CDR3 nucleotides read TGCGCCAGCAGTGAGTCGTACGGGGGTATCGAGCAGTACTTC. Its translation: CASSESYGGIEQYF.

This rearrangement joins TRBV5-1 to TRBJ1-3; unclear D gene. The ends were cut back, 4 bases at V and 4 bases at J, with 12 bases in the middle. The CDR3 is 14 residues long. Germline assignment: CDR1 SGHRS and CDR2 YFSETQ. CDR3 sequence reads: CASSPGAEGNTIYF. DNA for the CDR3: TGCGCCAGCAGCCCCGGAGCTGAAGGAAACACCATATATTTT.

The chain employs TRBV12-3 or TRBV12-4 and TRBJ1-1; weak D call: TRBD1 (5 bases). The CDR3 consists of 14 residues. The V end lost 6 bases, the J end lost 0 bases, and 11 bases lay between the germline ends. The CDR3 here is CASSSSTVNTEAFF. The CDR3 DNA reads TGTGCCAGCAGCTCATCGACAGTGAACACTGAAGCTTTCTTT.

The CDR3 DNA sequence: TGTGCCAGCAGCCAAGAAGCAGCTAATGAAAAACTGTTTTTT. It translates to CASSQEAANEKLFF. The chain carries TRBV4-2 and TRBJ1-4, with D hard to call. Germline-derived CDR1 and CDR2 are LGHNA and YNFKEQ. The CDR3 loop spans 14 amino acids. Trimming took 0 bases from V and 3 from J, leaving 5 bases between them.

The CDR3 here is CASSEVTQGLMREQYF. DNA of the CDR3: TGTGCCAGCAGTGAAGTTACCCAGGGGCTGATGAGGGAGCAGTACTTC. The rearrangement joins TRBV2 to TRBJ2-7; tentatively, D is TRBD1 (6 bases). The CDR3 has 16 amino acids. V dropped 1 base and J dropped 7 bases, with 20 bases sitting between them. Germline lookup yields CDR1 SNHLY and CDR2 FYNNEI.